This entry lists 20 T cell receptor beta chains sequenced from one sample in a study of cytomegalovirus exposure and HLA in healthy donors. Method: immunoSEQ multiplex PCR; TCRdb's copy keeps in-frame clones and lacks some. The data show 260,000 or so clones, with 80% to 95% seen just once and 3.1% held by the top ten. The sequenced sample was PBMCs. These receptors were collected from a woman aged 30 to 39 in good health and CMV-seronegative.

This rearrangement joins TRBV27 to TRBJ1-2; D uncertain. This CDR3 contains 13 residues. V lost 3 bases to trimming and J lost 4 bases, with 9 bases between them. Per the germline V gene, CDR1 is MNHEY and CDR2 is SMNVEV (reference sequence). CDR3 sequence: CASSLQMGYGYTF. The CDR3, as DNA: TGTGCCAGCAGTTTGCAAATGGGCTATGGCTACACCTTC.

The chain carries TRBV4-2 and TRBJ1-5; D possibly corresponds to TRBD1 (6 bases). Trimming left V 1 base short and J 7 bases short, with 11 bases between. The CDR3 contains 14 residues. Germline V CDR1 and CDR2: LGHNA, YNFKEQ. The CDR3 spells CASSQVRGHQPQHF. The CDR3 DNA sequence: TGTGCCAGCAGCCAAGTCAGGGGTCACCAGCCCCAGCATTTT.

This clone was found a few times. This chain links TRBV5-1 with TRBJ2-2, with TRBD2 matching over 13 bases. This CDR3 is built from 17 residues. Germline CDR1 reads SGHRS; CDR2 reads YFSETQ. J was trimmed by 0 bases and V by 3 bases; bases with no gene match: 2. The CDR3 sequence: CASSWTSGSPNTGELFF. CDR3 sequence (DNA): TGCGCCAGCAGCTGGACTAGCGGGAGCCCGAACACCGGGGAGCTGTTTTTT. Combining the CDR3 with reference TRBV5-1 and TRBJ2-2 gives the whole variable domain KAGVTQTPRYLIKTRGQQVTLSCSPISGHRSVSWYQQTPGQGLQFLFEYFSETQRNKGNFPGRFSGRQFSNSRSEMNVSTLELGDSALYLCASSWTSGSPNTGELFFGEGSRLTVL.

This clone has ten or more counts. The V gene is TRBV7-6, the J gene TRBJ2-7, with TRBD1 matching over 10 bases. CDR1 is SGHVS, CDR2 FNYEAQ, per germline. The CDR3 covers 18 residues. Unmatched junction bases numbered 13, after V lost 5 bases and J lost 0 bases. CDR3 nucleotide sequence: TGTGCCAGCAGCGGAGGGGGAGGGACAGGGGACCTCTCCTACGAGCAGTACTTC. Protein product: CASSGGGGTGDLSYEQYF.

This sequence joins TRBV20-1 and TRBJ2-1; D remains ambiguous. The germline V gene has CDR1 DFQATT and CDR2 SNEGSKA (reference sequence). V shed 6 bases and J shed 6 bases, with 9 bases lying between them. This CDR3 contains 11 residues. The chain's CDR3 is CSARTSNEQFF. In DNA form, the CDR3 reads TGCAGTGCGCGGACCTCCAATGAGCAGTTCTTC.

CDR3 nucleotides: TGCGCCAGCAGCCTAAACTGGGGAGCGGGAGGGTCAGAGACCCAGTACTTC. Translating it yields CASSLNWGAGGSETQYF. V gene TRBV4-1 combines with J gene TRBJ2-5; 10 bases map to TRBD2. Germline V lookup: CDR1 MGHRA, CDR2 YSYEKL. CDR3 length equals 17 residues. The J segment lost 4 bases and the V segment lost 4 bases, leaving 12 bases of the junction unmatched.

The chain combines TRBV29-1 with TRBJ2-1; possibly TRBD2 for D (6 bases). V lost 6 bases and J 0 bases, leaving 15 bases between the germline ends. The CDR3 sequence is 15 residues long. Germline V CDR1 and CDR2: SQVTM, ANQGSEA. CDR3 DNA: TGCAGCGTGGAATGGGAGGCGAGCTCCTACAATGAGCAGTTCTTC. Its protein product is CSVEWEASSYNEQFF.

The V call is TRBV27, the J call TRBJ2-3, with D possibly TRBD1 on 6 matching bases. CDR1 is MNHEY, CDR2 SMNVEV, per germline (reference sequence). CDR3 length: 15 residues. The germline V and J ends were trimmed by 3 bases and 1 base, with 11 bases remaining between them. Written as DNA, the CDR3 is TGTGCCAGCAGTTTTGGACAGACCCGCACAGATACGCAGTATTTT. It encodes CASSFGQTRTDTQYF.

The rearrangement links TRBV4-3 to TRBJ2-1, with a weak D call TRBD1 (6 bases). The CDR3 covers 13 residues. V shed 0 bases and J shed 7 bases, with 7 bases lying between them. The germline CDR1 and CDR2 sequences are LGHNA and YSLEER. In DNA, the CDR3 is TGCGCCAGCAGCCAAGAAGACAGGAATGAGCAGTTCTTC. This translates into CASSQEDRNEQFF.

This sequence joins TRBV5-6 and TRBJ2-3; tentatively, D is TRBD2 (6 bases). Between the trimmed V and J ends, which lost 4 bases and 5 bases, there was a span of 11 bases. The CDR3 is 13 residues long. Germline V gene sequence: CDR1 SGHDT, CDR2 YYEEEE. CDR3 DNA sequence: TGTGCCAGCAGCGGCGGGACCGGAGATACGCAGTATTTT. This encodes CASSGGTGDTQYF.

The chain uses TRBV25-1 and TRBJ2-2, with 9 bases aligning to TRBD2. CDR3 size: 15 residues. Germline CDR1 is MGHDK and CDR2 is SYGVNS. V was clipped by 8 bases and J by 5 bases; unmatched bases: 9. The CDR3: CASQRGTSRTGELFF. The DNA of the CDR3 is TGTGCCAGCCAGCGGGGGACTAGCAGAACCGGGGAGCTGTTTTTT.

The chain recombines TRBV9 with TRBJ2-2; D is undetermined. The CDR3 is 13 amino acids. Between the trimmed V and J ends, which lost 3 bases and 5 bases, there was a span of 8 bases. Germline loops: CDR1 SGDLS, CDR2 YYNGEE. For the CDR3, the DNA is TGTGCCAGCAGCGCAAGGTTAACCGGGGAGCTGTTTTTT. It encodes CASSARLTGELFF.

The chain recombines TRBV18 with TRBJ2-7; maybe TRBD1 (6 bases). Trimming cost V 2 bases and J 3 bases, with 14 bases left between them. The CDR3 consists of 15 residues. Germline loops: CDR1 KGHSH, CDR2 LQKENI. The CDR3: CASSPLGQGFYEQYF. CDR3 sequence (DNA): TGTGCCAGCTCACCATTGGGGCAGGGGTTCTACGAGCAGTACTTC.

The chain uses TRBV7-9 and TRBJ2-5, with D uncertain. The CDR3 loop spans 14 amino acids. V lost 3 bases and J lost 1, with 9 bases in between. CDR1 and CDR2 (germline): SEHNR, FQNEAQ (reference sequence). The CDR3 bases are TGTGCCAGCAGCTTTGGTGGGCTCCAAGAGACCCAGTACTTC. Residues: CASSFGGLQETQYF.

V and J are TRBV28 and TRBJ2-3; 10 bases match TRBD2. The germline CDR1 and CDR2 sequences are MDHEN and SYDVKM. CDR3 length: 15 amino acids. J lost 4 bases, V lost 8 bases, and 9 bases had no gene match. CDR3 nucleotides: TGTGCCAGCGGGGTTCCGGGACTAGCGCCAGATACGCAGTATTTT. Translated, it gives CASGVPGLAPDTQYF.

The chain couples TRBV11-2 to TRBJ2-7; D perhaps matches TRBD2 (6 bases). Germline CDR1 SGHAT, CDR2 FQNNGV. The CDR3 is 16 residues long. V lost 7 bases and J 1 base, leaving 20 bases between the germline ends. The CDR3 region is CASNHRRGIKSYEQYF. As DNA, the CDR3 is TGTGCCAGCAACCACCGTCGCGGGATTAAATCCTACGAGCAGTACTTC.

The gene calls are TRBV19 and TRBJ1-5; no reliable D call. V shed 3 bases and J shed 7 bases, with 13 bases lying between them. The CDR3 runs to 14 residues. CDR1 LNHDA and CDR2 SQIVND come from the germline V gene (reference sequence). The CDR3 coding sequence is TGTGCCAGTAGTATGGTGTCCGGTCGGCAGCCCCAGCATTTT. This sequence encodes CASSMVSGRQPQHF. Combining the CDR3 with reference TRBV19 and TRBJ1-5 gives the whole variable domain DGGITQSPKYLFRKEGQNVTLSCEQNLNHDAMYWYRQDPGQGLRLIYYSQIVNDFQKGDIAEGYSVSREKKESFPLTVTSAQKNPTAFYLCASSMVSGRQPQHFGDGTRLSIL.

The J gene is TRBJ1-5, the V gene TRBV9; 9 bases match TRBD1. This CDR3 comprises 15 residues. Germline trimming cut 3 bases from V and 4 bases from J; bases unmatched to any gene: 5. The germline CDR1 and CDR2 sequences are SGDLS and YYNGEE. CDR3 region: CASSEADRGNQPQHF. In nucleotides, the CDR3 is TGTGCCAGCAGCGAAGCGGACAGGGGAAATCAGCCCCAGCATTTT.

V and J are TRBV4-3 and TRBJ1-4; possible D gene TRBD1, 6 bases. This CDR3 has 16 amino acids. Germline V lookup: CDR1 LGHNA, CDR2 YSLEER. Deletions cut 0 bases from V and 7 bases from J, with 15 bases between. CDR3 region: CASSQDTRGLGEKLFF. The DNA for the CDR3 is TGCGCCAGCAGCCAAGATACCCGGGGGCTTGGTGAAAAACTGTTTTTT.

The chain joins TRBV21-1 to TRBJ1-3. TRBV21-1 is annotated as a pseudogene. The CDR3 has 15 residues. The CDR3, as DNA: TGTGCCAGCAAGACCCCTCCGGGAACTGGAAACACCATATATTTT. It codes for CASKTPPGTGNTIYF.